Detailed here is one TCR beta chain. Its antigen is still unknown. Data came from immunoSEQ multiplex PCR; TCRdb stores just in-frame clones and leaves some out. The top ten clones hold over 0.4% of a sample with approximately 75,000 clones, around 95% of them seen once. The sample belongs to a study of graft-versus-host responses after intestinal transplantation. Turning to the study itself: All of the recipients had induction that used anti-thymocyte globulin, then tacrolimus and steroids for approximately 3 years. Whole-study findings and limits: Some GvH clones were seen earlier in gut or blood, suggesting intestinal origin. High graft-versus-host to host-versus-graft T cell clonal ratios marked allografts of patients with graft-donor macrochimerism.

This CDR3 is built from 13 residues. Per the germline V gene, CDR1 is MGHRA and CDR2 is YSYEKL. The sequence derives from a human donor who received an intestinal transplant. This chain uses TRBV4-1 with TRBJ2-5, with D unclear. The J call is doubtful: the DNA matches TRBJ2-7 better. Sample: unstimulated CD8+ T cells sorted from spleen or lymph node cells, taken before intestinal transplant. CDR3 sequence: CASSQQYSYEQYF. CDR3 bases: TGCGCCAGCAGCCAACAATACTCCTACGAGCAGTACTTC.